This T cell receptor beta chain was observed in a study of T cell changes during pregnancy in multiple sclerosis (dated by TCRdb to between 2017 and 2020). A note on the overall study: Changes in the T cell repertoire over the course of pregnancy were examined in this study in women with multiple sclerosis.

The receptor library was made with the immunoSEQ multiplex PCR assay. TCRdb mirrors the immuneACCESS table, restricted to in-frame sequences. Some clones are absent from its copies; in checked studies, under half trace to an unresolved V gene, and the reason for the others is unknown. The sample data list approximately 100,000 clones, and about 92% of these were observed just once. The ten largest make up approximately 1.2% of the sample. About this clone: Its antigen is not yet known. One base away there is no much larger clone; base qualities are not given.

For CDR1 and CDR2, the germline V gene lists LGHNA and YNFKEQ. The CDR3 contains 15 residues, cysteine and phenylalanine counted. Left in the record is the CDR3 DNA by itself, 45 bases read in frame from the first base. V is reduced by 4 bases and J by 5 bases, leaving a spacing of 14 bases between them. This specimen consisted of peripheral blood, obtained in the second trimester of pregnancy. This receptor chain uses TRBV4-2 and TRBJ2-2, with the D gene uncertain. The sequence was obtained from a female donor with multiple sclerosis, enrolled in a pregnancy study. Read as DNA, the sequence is TGTGCCAGCAGCCTCTCCTCCGCCGGTACCGGGGAGCTGTTTTTT. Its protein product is CASSLSSAGTGELFF.